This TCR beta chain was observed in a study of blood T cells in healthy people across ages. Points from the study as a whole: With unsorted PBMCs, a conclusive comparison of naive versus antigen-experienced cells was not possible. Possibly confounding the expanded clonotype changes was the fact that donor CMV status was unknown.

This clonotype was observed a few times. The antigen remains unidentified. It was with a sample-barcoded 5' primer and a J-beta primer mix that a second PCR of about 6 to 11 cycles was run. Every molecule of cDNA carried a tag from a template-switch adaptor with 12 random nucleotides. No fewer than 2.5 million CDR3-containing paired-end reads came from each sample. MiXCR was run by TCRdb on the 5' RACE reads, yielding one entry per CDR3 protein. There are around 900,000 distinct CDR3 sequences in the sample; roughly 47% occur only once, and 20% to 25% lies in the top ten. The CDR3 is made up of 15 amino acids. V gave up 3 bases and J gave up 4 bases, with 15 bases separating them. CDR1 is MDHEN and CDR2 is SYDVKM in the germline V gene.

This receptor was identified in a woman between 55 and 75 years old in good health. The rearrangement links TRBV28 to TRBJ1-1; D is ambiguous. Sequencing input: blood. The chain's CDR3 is CASSFSSGRSTEAFF. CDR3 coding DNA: TGTGCCAGCAGTTTCAGCAGCGGACGTAGCACTGAAGCTTTCTTT.